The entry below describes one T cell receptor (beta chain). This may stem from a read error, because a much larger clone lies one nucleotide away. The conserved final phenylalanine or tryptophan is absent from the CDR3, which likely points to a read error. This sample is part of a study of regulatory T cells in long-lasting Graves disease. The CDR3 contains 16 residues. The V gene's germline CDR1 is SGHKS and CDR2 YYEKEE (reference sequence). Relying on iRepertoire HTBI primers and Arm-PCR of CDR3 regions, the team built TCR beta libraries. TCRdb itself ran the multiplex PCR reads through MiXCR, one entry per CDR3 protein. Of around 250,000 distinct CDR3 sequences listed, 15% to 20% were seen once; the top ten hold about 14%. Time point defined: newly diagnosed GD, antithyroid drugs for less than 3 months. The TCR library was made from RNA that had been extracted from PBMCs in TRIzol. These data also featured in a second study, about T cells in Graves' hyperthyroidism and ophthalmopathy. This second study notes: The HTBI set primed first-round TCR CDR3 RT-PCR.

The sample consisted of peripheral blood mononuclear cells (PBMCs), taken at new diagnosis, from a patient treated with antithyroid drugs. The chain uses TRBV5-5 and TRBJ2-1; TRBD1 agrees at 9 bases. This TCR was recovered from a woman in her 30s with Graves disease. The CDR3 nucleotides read TGCGCCAGCAGCCAAGCCCGCCGGGACAGGGACAATGAGCAGTTCTCC. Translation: CASSQARRDRDNEQFS.